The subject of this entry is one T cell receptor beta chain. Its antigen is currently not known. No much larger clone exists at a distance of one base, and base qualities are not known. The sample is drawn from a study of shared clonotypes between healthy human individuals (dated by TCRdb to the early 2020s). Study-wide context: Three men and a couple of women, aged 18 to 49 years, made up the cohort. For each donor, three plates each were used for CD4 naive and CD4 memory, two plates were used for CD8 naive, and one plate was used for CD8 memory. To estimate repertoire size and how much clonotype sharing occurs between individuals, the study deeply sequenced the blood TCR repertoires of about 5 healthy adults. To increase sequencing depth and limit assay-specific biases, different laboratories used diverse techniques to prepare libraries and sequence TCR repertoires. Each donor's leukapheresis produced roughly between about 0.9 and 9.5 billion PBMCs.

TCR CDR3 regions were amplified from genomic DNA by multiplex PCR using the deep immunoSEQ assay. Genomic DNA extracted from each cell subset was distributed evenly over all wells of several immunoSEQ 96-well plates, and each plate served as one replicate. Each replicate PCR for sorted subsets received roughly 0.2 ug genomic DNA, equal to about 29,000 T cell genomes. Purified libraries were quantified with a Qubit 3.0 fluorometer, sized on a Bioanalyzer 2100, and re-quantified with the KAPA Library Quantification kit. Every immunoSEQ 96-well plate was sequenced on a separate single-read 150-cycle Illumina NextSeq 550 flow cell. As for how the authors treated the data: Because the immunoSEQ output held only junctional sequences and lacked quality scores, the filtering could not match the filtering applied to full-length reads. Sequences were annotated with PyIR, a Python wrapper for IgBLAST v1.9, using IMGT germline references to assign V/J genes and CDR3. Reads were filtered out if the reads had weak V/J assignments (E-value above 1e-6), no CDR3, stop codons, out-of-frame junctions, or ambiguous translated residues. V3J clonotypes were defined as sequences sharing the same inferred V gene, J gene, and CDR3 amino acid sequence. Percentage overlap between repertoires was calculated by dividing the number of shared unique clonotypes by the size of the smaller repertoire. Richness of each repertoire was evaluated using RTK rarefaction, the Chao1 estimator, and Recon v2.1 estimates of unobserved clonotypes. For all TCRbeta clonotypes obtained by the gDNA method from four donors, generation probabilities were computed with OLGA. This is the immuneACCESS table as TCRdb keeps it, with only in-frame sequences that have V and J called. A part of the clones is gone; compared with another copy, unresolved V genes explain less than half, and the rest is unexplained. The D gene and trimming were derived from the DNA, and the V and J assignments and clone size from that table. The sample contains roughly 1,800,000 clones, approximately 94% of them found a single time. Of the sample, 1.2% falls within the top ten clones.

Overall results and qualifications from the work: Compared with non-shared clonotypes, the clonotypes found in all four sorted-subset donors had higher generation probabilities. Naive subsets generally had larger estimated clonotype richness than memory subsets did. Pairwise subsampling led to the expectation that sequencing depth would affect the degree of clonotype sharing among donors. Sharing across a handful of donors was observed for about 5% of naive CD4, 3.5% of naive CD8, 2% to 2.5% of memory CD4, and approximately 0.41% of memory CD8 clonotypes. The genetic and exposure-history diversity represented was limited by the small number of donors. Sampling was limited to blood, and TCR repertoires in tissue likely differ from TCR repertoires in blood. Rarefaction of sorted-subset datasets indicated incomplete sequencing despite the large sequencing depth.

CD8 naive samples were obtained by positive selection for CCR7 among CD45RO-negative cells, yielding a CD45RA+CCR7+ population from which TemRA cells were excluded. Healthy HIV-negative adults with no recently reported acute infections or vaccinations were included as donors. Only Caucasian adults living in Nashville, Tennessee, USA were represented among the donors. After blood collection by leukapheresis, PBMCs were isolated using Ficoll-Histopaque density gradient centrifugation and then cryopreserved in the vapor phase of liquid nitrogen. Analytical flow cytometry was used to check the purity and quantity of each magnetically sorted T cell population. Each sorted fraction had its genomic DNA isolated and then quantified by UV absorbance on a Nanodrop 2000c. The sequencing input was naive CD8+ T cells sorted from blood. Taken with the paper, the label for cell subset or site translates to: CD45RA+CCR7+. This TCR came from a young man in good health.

In nucleotide form, the sequence is TGTGCCAGCAGCTTAGATGCAGGATCGAACACCGGGGAGCTGTTTTTT. This sequence encodes CASSLDAGSNTGELFF. Recombination connected TRBV7-9 to TRBJ2-2; too little of a D gene remains to name it. V is shortened by 1 base, J by 0 bases, and the region joining them spans 9 bases. Via the germline V gene (reference sequence), CDR1 is SEHNR and CDR2 FQNEAQ. The CDR3 sequence holds 16 residues, the cysteine and phenylalanine included. Only the CDR3 part of the read is kept: 48 bases, read in frame from the first base.